The 15 T cell receptor beta chains listed next were all sequenced from one sample in a study of technical replicates of blood from several donors. Generated by immunoSEQ multiplex PCR, the TCRdb table keeps only in-frame clones and is missing some. The sample includes 95,000 or so clones, 85% to 95% of them seen just once. Input material: T cells isolated from PBMCs. The receptors were sampled from a human donor in good health.

The chain links TRBV7-9 to TRBJ1-5; D is ambiguous. Germline V gene data show CDR1 as SEHNR and CDR2 as FQNEAQ (reference sequence). The CDR3 has 15 amino acids. V lost 0 bases and J 11 bases, leaving 17 bases between the germline ends. In DNA, the CDR3 is TGTGCCAGCAGCTTAGCGCAAGGAGAGCTGTCAGCCCAGCATTTT. Protein product: CASSLAQGELSAQHF.

This rearrangement joins TRBV20-1 to TRBJ2-3, with D unclear. Trimming stripped 5 bases from V and 3 bases from J, with 6 bases between. The CDR3 is 11 residues long. Per the germline V gene, CDR1 is DFQATT and CDR2 is SNEGSKA (reference sequence). The CDR3 loop reads CSAGSTDTQYF. In DNA form, the CDR3 reads TGCAGTGCTGGCAGTACAGATACGCAGTATTTT.

The V call is TRBV28, the J call TRBJ2-7, with 9 bases that match TRBD2. In germline, CDR1 is MDHEN, CDR2 SYDVKM. V shed 4 bases and J 0 bases; nucleotides not matched to a gene: 16. The CDR3 length is 19 residues. The CDR3 protein is CASSSPLVAGARSSYEQYF. The DNA of the CDR3 is TGTGCCAGCAGTTCCCCCCTTGTAGCGGGAGCGAGAAGCTCCTACGAGCAGTACTTC.

This clone was counted only a few times. This chain uses TRBV11-2 with TRBJ1-2; a weak D match, TRBD1 (5 bases). The CDR3 has 15 amino acids. V lost 5 bases, J lost 6 bases, and 19 bases lay in between. Germline V gene data show CDR1 as SGHAT and CDR2 as FQNNGV. The CDR3 sequence: CASSPPGRGADGYTF. CDR3 nucleotides: TGTGCCAGCAGCCCACCGGGGCGGGGTGCGGATGGCTACACCTTC.

The rearrangement links TRBV9 to TRBJ1-5; D gene unclear. This CDR3 is 15 amino acids long. Germline V gene lookup returns CDR1 SGDLS and CDR2 YYNGEE. V was clipped by 4 bases and J by 1 base, with 12 bases between them. CDR3 protein: CASSPTEGSNQPQHF. In DNA form, the CDR3 reads TGTGCCAGCAGCCCCACAGAGGGAAGCAATCAGCCCCAGCATTTT. Based on the CDR3 plus reference TRBV9 and TRBJ1-5, the full variable domain is DSGVTQTPKHLITATGQRVTLRCSPRSGDLSVYWYQQSLDQGLQFLIQYYNGEERAKGNILERFSAQQFPDLHSELNLSSLELGDSALYFCASSPTEGSNQPQHFGDGTRLSIL.

The chain uses TRBV30 and TRBJ1-1, with D maybe TRBD1 (6 bases). V lost 0 bases, J lost 11 bases, and 13 bases lay in between. The CDR3 extends over 12 amino acids. Germline CDR1 is GTSNPN and CDR2 is SVGIG (reference sequence). The CDR3 coding sequence is TGTGCCTGGAGTGTACAGGGCCGCGGGGCTTTCTTT. Its translation: CAWSVQGRGAFF.

The chain has TRBV4-2 and TRBJ2-7; possible D gene TRBD2, 6 bases. Germline CDR1 reads LGHNA; CDR2 reads YNFKEQ. The CDR3 spans 13 residues. V was clipped by 5 bases and J by 7 bases, with 15 bases between them. The DNA of the CDR3 is TGTGCCAGCAGCGCTAGCGCGTTGGGTGAGCAGTACTTC. Translation: CASSASALGEQYF.

V gene TRBV30 combines with J gene TRBJ2-5; D may be TRBD1 (5 bases). V lost 0 bases and J 5 bases, leaving 10 bases between the germline ends. This CDR3 region has 13 residues. From germline, CDR1 is GTSNPN and CDR2 SVGIG (reference sequence). The CDR3 protein is CAWSVQGTETQYF. The DNA for the CDR3 is TGTGCCTGGAGTGTCCAGGGTACGGAGACCCAGTACTTC.

This chain uses TRBV6-1 with TRBJ2-2; 9 positions match TRBD1. CDR1 and CDR2 from the germline V gene are MNHNS and SASEGT. The length of the CDR3 is 13 residues. V dropped 5 bases and J dropped 7; count of bases not matched to a gene: 2. For the CDR3, the DNA is TGTGCCAGCAGTCGGACAGGGGACGGGGAGCTGTTTTTT. Its protein product is CASSRTGDGELFF.

This chain uses TRBV15 with TRBJ2-3; D gene unclear. This CDR3 spans 16 amino acids. The germline gives CDR1 LNHNV, CDR2 YYDKDF (reference sequence). The ends were cut back, 5 bases at V and 0 bases at J, with 15 bases in the middle. DNA for the CDR3: TGTGCCACCAGCTTACTTTCTGTTCCTAGCACAGATACGCAGTATTTT. Amino acid sequence: CATSLLSVPSTDTQYF.

The rearrangement joins TRBV7-2 to TRBJ2-1; 7 nucleotides match TRBD2. CDR3 length equals 16 residues. Trimming cost V 1 base and J 5 bases; bases outside gene matches: 8. In germline, CDR1 is SGHTA, CDR2 FQGNSA. The CDR3 nucleotides are TGTGCCAGCAGCTTAGAATTAGCGGGCCAAAACAATGAGCAGTTCTTC. Translation: CASSLELAGQNNEQFF.

In its sample, this clone was seen once. V and J are TRBV5-1 and TRBJ1-3; D unresolved. This CDR3 is 14 amino acids long. V lost 4 bases and J lost 4, with 12 bases in between. Germline lookup yields CDR1 SGHRS and CDR2 YFSETQ. CDR3 bases: TGCGCCAGCAGCATGACGGCGGGGGGAAACACCATATATTTT. Its translation: CASSMTAGGNTIYF. Based on the CDR3 plus reference TRBV5-1 and TRBJ1-3, the full variable domain is KAGVTQTPRYLIKTRGQQVTLSCSPISGHRSVSWYQQTPGQGLQFLFEYFSETQRNKGNFPGRFSGRQFSNSRSEMNVSTLELGDSALYLCASSMTAGGNTIYFGEGSWLTVV.

The chain is built from TRBV4-3 and TRBJ2-2, with D hard to call. Germline values: CDR1 LGHNA, CDR2 YSLEER. V shed 4 bases and J shed 3 bases, with 9 bases lying between them. The length of the CDR3 is 14 residues. CDR3 in DNA: TGCGCCAGCAGCCCCTTCCGGGACACCGGGGAGCTGTTTTTT. It is translated as CASSPFRDTGELFF.

The chain recombines TRBV7-9 with TRBJ1-3, with 7 nucleotides matching TRBD1. The junction had 4 bases not matched to a gene; V was cut back by 5 bases and J by 6 bases. Germline loops: CDR1 SEHNR, CDR2 FQNEAQ (reference sequence). The CDR3 covers 13 residues. This CDR3 is CASSRGQLNTIYF. The CDR3 nucleotides read TGTGCCAGCAGCCGGGGACAGCTAAACACCATATATTTT.

V is TRBV4-2 and J is TRBJ1-3; 10 bases are a match to TRBD1. Germline V CDR1 and CDR2: LGHNA, YNFKEQ. The CDR3 is 17 amino acids. Germline trimming cut 2 bases from V and 5 bases from J; bases unmatched to any gene: 9. The CDR3 region is CASSQRGTGEFRNTIYF. The CDR3 DNA reads TGTGCCAGCAGCCAAAGAGGGACAGGGGAGTTTAGAAACACCATATATTTT.